One sample yielded the 32 T cell receptor beta chains listed below, sequenced in a study of T cells after yellow fever vaccination. MiXCR, run by TCRdb on the 5' RACE reads, gives a single entry per CDR3 protein. The sample records some 340,000 distinct CDR3 sequences, about 10% being singletons. The sequencing used CD4+ T cells sorted from PBMCs, collected 45 days after the yellow fever booster vaccination. These receptors were taken from a man aged 18-30 years who received the YFV17D yellow fever vaccine.

This clonotype has just a few counts. The J gene is TRBJ1-1, the V gene TRBV18; a weak D match, TRBD1 (5 bases). The ends were cut back, 1 base at V and 4 bases at J, with 13 bases in the middle. Germline CDR1 reads KGHSH; CDR2 reads LQKENI. This CDR3 spans 15 amino acids. Written as DNA, the CDR3 is TGTGCCAGCTCACCACTCCAGGGTAGGGGCACTGAAGCTTTCTTT. This sequence encodes CASSPLQGRGTEAFF.

V and J are TRBV28 and TRBJ1-5; perhaps TRBD1 as D (5 bases). V was pared by 2 bases and J by 7 bases, with 15 bases between. This CDR3 is 15 amino acids long. Germline V gene lookup returns CDR1 MDHEN and CDR2 SYDVKM. The CDR3 loop reads CASSLVGAYVQPQHF. CDR3 in DNA: TGTGCCAGCAGTTTAGTAGGGGCATACGTGCAGCCCCAGCATTTT.

This clonotype has just a few counts. The gene calls are TRBV20-1 and TRBJ1-6, with D unresolved. V lost 6 bases to trimming and J lost 0 bases, with 12 bases between them. This CDR3 is 15 amino acids long. Germline-derived CDR1 and CDR2 are DFQATT and SNEGSKA (reference sequence). Here the CDR3 reads CSAPTRGSYNSPLHF. The CDR3 DNA reads TGCAGTGCCCCGACCCGGGGCTCCTATAATTCACCCCTCCACTTT.

This clonotype was detected only a few times. CDR3: CASRGTGDQPQHF. In nucleotides, the CDR3 is TGTGCCAGCAGAGGGACAGGGGATCAGCCCCAGCATTTT. V and J are TRBV12-3 or TRBV12-4 and TRBJ1-5, with 10 nucleotides matching TRBD1. J was trimmed by 5 bases and V by 6 bases; bases with no gene match: 1. The CDR3 loop spans 13 amino acids.

J is TRBJ2-5 and V is TRBV19; D call uncertain. Germline V gene lookup returns CDR1 LNHDA and CDR2 SQIVND (reference sequence). The CDR3 has 13 amino acids. Trimming cost V 3 bases and J 2 bases, with 7 bases left between them. CDR3 residues: CASSMATQETQYF. CDR3 coding DNA: TGTGCCAGTAGTATGGCCACACAAGAGACCCAGTACTTC.

This clonotype was seen a handful of times. This chain links TRBV5-1 with TRBJ2-1; 12 nucleotides match TRBD2. The CDR3 extends over 15 amino acids. Losses at the gene ends were 4 bases for V and 5 bases for J; bases not matched to a gene: 4. CDR1 and CDR2 (germline): SGHRS, YFSETQ. The CDR3 is CASSPLAGGDNEQFF. CDR3 sequence (DNA): TGCGCCAGCAGCCCTCTAGCGGGGGGGGACAATGAGCAGTTCTTC.

The rearrangement joins TRBV4-1 to TRBJ2-7; the match to TRBD2 covers 8 bases. The J segment lost 0 bases and the V segment lost 0 bases, leaving 7 bases of the junction unmatched. Per the germline V gene, CDR1 is MGHRA and CDR2 is YSYEKL. The CDR3 runs 17 residues. The CDR3 coding sequence is TGCGCCAGCAGCCAAGATGGGCTAGCGGGTAGCTCCTACGAGCAGTACTTC. This translates into CASSQDGLAGSSYEQYF.

The chain employs TRBV20-1 and TRBJ1-1, with D tentatively TRBD1 (6 bases). Germline CDR1 DFQATT, CDR2 SNEGSKA (reference sequence). The CDR3 extends over 14 amino acids. Trimming left V 0 bases short and J 1 base short, with 9 bases between. This chain's CDR3 is CSARDPGANTEAFF. The CDR3 DNA sequence: TGCAGTGCTAGAGATCCAGGGGCGAACACTGAAGCTTTCTTT.

The CDR3 DNA follows: TGTGCCAGCAGTCACAGGCAAGCTTTCTTT. This translates into CASSHRQAFF. V usage is TRBV28 and J usage is TRBJ1-1; weak D call: TRBD1 (5 bases). CDR3 length: 10 amino acids. Germline CDR1 MDHEN, CDR2 SYDVKM. V was shortened by 5 bases and J by 9 bases, with 7 bases between the two germline ends. Together with reference TRBV28 and TRBJ1-1, the CDR3 gives the full variable domain: DVKVTQSSRYLVKRTGEKVFLECVQDMDHENMFWYRQDPGLGLRLIYFSYDVKMKEKGDIPEGYSVSREKKERFSLILESASTNQTSMYLCASSHRQAFFGQGTRLTVV.

This clonotype was detected only a few times. V usage is TRBV24-1 and J usage is TRBJ2-1; TRBD2 matches at 11 bases. From germline, CDR1 is KGHDR and CDR2 SFDVKD. This CDR3 region has 18 residues. After removal of 8 bases from V and 0 bases from J, the junction contained 11 bases not matched to a gene. In DNA form, the CDR3 reads TGTGCCACCATGGGGGCTAGCGGGGGGCCCAGCTCCTACAATGAGCAGTTCTTC. Translated: CATMGASGGPSSYNEQFF.

In its sample, this clonotype was seen a few times. The genes are TRBV5-1 and TRBJ1-6; D unclear. The V gene lost 4 bases and the J gene lost 5 bases, with 16 bases spanning the gap. The CDR3 loop spans 16 amino acids. CDR1 SGHRS and CDR2 YFSETQ come from the germline V gene. CDR3 in DNA: TGCGCCAGCAGCCTCGACCCCATACTGGATAATTCACCCCTCCACTTT. It codes for CASSLDPILDNSPLHF.

This clonotype was seen only a few times. The chain combines TRBV29-1 with TRBJ1-1; the match to TRBD1 covers 7 bases. The junction had 3 bases not matched to a gene; V was cut back by 4 bases and J by 1 base. Germline V gene sequence: CDR1 SQVTM, CDR2 ANQGSEA. The CDR3 is made up of 13 amino acids. In nucleotides, the CDR3 is TGCAGCGTTGTTCCAGGGGGGAACACTGAAGCTTTCTTT. Translation: CSVVPGGNTEAFF.

This clonotype appeared many times. The chain uses TRBV4-3 and TRBJ2-7; D possibly uses TRBD1 or TRBD2 (5 bases each). There are 15 residues in the CDR3. V was cut by 8 bases and J by 4 bases, with 21 bases left in between. From germline, CDR1 is LGHNA and CDR2 YSLEER. CDR3 DNA sequence: TGCGCCAGCGCTGGACGGCAGGGTGAGGGATACGAGCAGTACTTC. It is translated as CASAGRQGEGYEQYF.

The V gene is TRBV30, the J gene TRBJ2-6, with D possibly being TRBD1 (6 bases). V shed 2 bases and J shed 0 bases, with 17 bases lying between them. The CDR3 is made up of 18 amino acids. Germline CDR1 reads GTSNPN; CDR2 reads SVGIG (reference sequence). The CDR3 DNA reads as TGTGCCTGGAGTCGGCAACCGGGACAACCCTCTGGGGCCAACGTCCTGACTTTC. The encoded protein is CAWSRQPGQPSGANVLTF.

In this sample, this clonotype turned up a few times. The J gene is TRBJ2-2, the V gene TRBV7-9, with TRBD1 matching over 8 bases. CDR1 is SEHNR, CDR2 FQNEAQ, per germline (reference sequence). J gave up 4 bases and V 7 bases, and 5 bases lay outside the gene matches. The CDR3 has 14 residues. The CDR3 nucleotides are TGTGCCAGCACCATAACAGGGGGCACCGGGGAGCTGTTTTTT. It yields the protein CASTITGGTGELFF. Full variable domain (missing parts from reference TRBV7-9 and TRBJ2-2): DTGVSQNPRHKITKRGQNVTFRCDPISEHNRLYWYRQTLGQGPEFLTYFQNEAQLEKSRLLSDRFSAERPKGSFSTLEIQRTEQGDSAMYLCASTITGGTGELFFGEGSRLTVL.

The gene calls are TRBV7-6 and TRBJ2-6; TRBD1 aligns across 7 bases. The CDR3 has 17 residues. Germline V CDR1 and CDR2: SGHVS, FNYEAQ. Germline trimming cut 5 bases from V and 2 bases from J; bases unmatched to any gene: 9. CDR3 nucleotide sequence: TGTGCCAGCAGCACCAGGACAGGCTGGGCTGGGGCCAACGTCCTGACTTTC. Translation gives CASSTRTGWAGANVLTF.

This clonotype was observed at least ten times. V is TRBV6-1 and J is TRBJ2-5; the D gene is possibly TRBD1 (5 bases). V was pared by 8 bases and J by 4 bases, with 14 bases between. The CDR3 covers 13 residues. Germline CDR1 MNHNS, CDR2 SASEGT. CDR3 nucleotide sequence: TGTGCCAGCGCCGGACATTTTGGAGAGACCCAGTACTTC. Protein sequence: CASAGHFGETQYF.

Only a few counts were recorded for this clonotype. The chain has TRBV21-1 and TRBJ2-7; the DNA was not used to check the table's D call, TRBD1. TRBV21-1 is a known pseudogene. The CDR3 loop spans 15 amino acids. The CDR3: CASSKRGGRAYEQYV. The CDR3 DNA reads TGTGCCAGCAGCAAACGAGGGGGTCGCGCCTACGAGCAGTACGTC.

This clonotype was counted only a few times. This chain joins TRBV6-2 or TRBV6-3 and TRBJ1-1, with D unclear. Per germline, CDR1 MNHEY and CDR2 SVGEGT. The CDR3 is 14 amino acids. Between the trimmed V and J ends, which lost 2 bases and 1 base, there was a span of 8 bases. This CDR3 is CASSYLGRNTEAFF. The CDR3 coding sequence is TGTGCCAGCAGTTACCTAGGCAGGAACACTGAAGCTTTCTTT.

In this sample, this clonotype turned up many times. V usage is TRBV5-1 and J usage is TRBJ2-2; a possible D gene is TRBD1 (5 bases). The CDR3 is 15 amino acids. V lost 5 bases, J lost 4 bases, and 15 bases lay in between. Germline V gene data show CDR1 as SGHRS and CDR2 as YFSETQ. CDR3 in amino acids: CASSYLQVTTGELFF. In nucleotides, the CDR3 is TGCGCCAGCAGTTATTTACAGGTGACCACCGGGGAGCTGTTTTTT.

This clonotype was seen repeatedly, ten times or more. The gene calls are TRBV27 and TRBJ2-7, with 7 bases lining up with TRBD1. The germline V gene has CDR1 MNHEY and CDR2 SMNVEV (reference sequence). CDR3 length: 12 amino acids. V was clipped by 4 bases and J by 9 bases; unmatched bases: 6. The CDR3 region is CASSSRGRGQYV. The CDR3 DNA is TGTGCCAGCAGTTCGAGGGGGCGCGGGCAGTACGTC.

This clonotype was recorded a few times. The chain couples TRBV9 to TRBJ1-2, with D tentatively TRBD1 (6 bases). Trimming cost V 1 base and J 0 bases, with 10 bases left between them. The CDR3 is 15 residues long. Germline values: CDR1 SGDLS, CDR2 YYNGEE. CDR3 amino acids: CASSVSGQSNYGYTF. Written as DNA, the CDR3 is TGTGCCAGCAGCGTATCTGGACAGTCTAACTATGGCTACACCTTC.

This chain joins TRBV2 and TRBJ1-1; D remains unclear. Germline loops: CDR1 SNHLY, CDR2 FYNNEI. V was trimmed by 7 bases and J by 1 base, leaving 7 bases between them. This CDR3 region has 12 residues. The CDR3 DNA follows: TGTGCCAGCATAGGACCGAACACTGAAGCTTTCTTT. Protein: CASIGPNTEAFF.

The rearrangement uses TRBV4-3 and TRBJ1-5; D call uncertain. CDR1 LGHNA and CDR2 YSLEER come from the germline V gene. The CDR3 totals 13 residues. V lost 4 bases to trimming and J lost 3 bases, with 7 bases between them. CDR3 nucleotides: TGCGCCAGCAGCCGAGGGATCAATCAGCCCCAGCATTTT. This codes for CASSRGINQPQHF.

The chain employs TRBV10-3 and TRBJ2-7, with 8 bases aligning to TRBD1. CDR1 is ENHRY, CDR2 SYGVKD, per germline. Trimming cost V 9 bases and J 0 bases; bases outside gene matches: 4. CDR3 length: 13 residues. The CDR3 here is CAIRQGSSYEQYV. The CDR3 DNA follows: TGTGCCATTCGACAGGGGAGCTCCTACGAGCAGTACGTC.

This clonotype has just a few counts. This rearrangement joins TRBV4-3 to TRBJ2-7; TRBD1 aligns across 8 bases. This CDR3 spans 16 amino acids. Germline CDR1 and CDR2: LGHNA and YSLEER. The V segment lost 0 bases and the J segment 2 bases; nucleotides outside the gene matches: 6. The CDR3 spells CASSQDWSGGPYEQYF. The CDR3, as DNA: TGCGCCAGCAGCCAAGATTGGTCAGGGGGCCCCTACGAGCAGTACTTC.

The rearrangement joins TRBV7-3 to TRBJ1-2; D not resolved. The CDR3 spans 13 residues. Germline-derived CDR1 and CDR2 are SGHTA and FQGTGA. Trimming pared 5 bases from V and 8 bases from J, leaving 15 bases between. This CDR3 reads CASSLVGLGGYTF. The CDR3 nucleotides are TGTGCCAGCAGCCTGGTTGGGCTCGGGGGCTACACCTTC.

In this sample, this clonotype turned up many times. The rearrangement links TRBV14 to TRBJ1-2; D not certain. The CDR3 extends over 13 amino acids. Germline CDR1 and CDR2: SGHDN and FVKESK. V was shortened by 3 bases and J by 4 bases, with 9 bases between the two germline ends. CDR3 loop: CASSHGPSYGYTF. The CDR3 DNA follows: TGTGCCAGCAGCCACGGACCTTCCTATGGCTACACCTTC.

This CDR3 is CASSQDMAQGVEQFF. CDR3 coding DNA: TGCGCCAGCAGCCAAGATATGGCCCAGGGTGTTGAGCAGTTCTTC. This chain uses TRBV4-3 with TRBJ2-1; a weak D match, TRBD1 (5 bases). V lost 0 bases to trimming and J lost 9 bases, with 15 bases between them. Germline V gene sequence: CDR1 LGHNA, CDR2 YSLEER. This CDR3 spans 15 amino acids.

This clonotype was observed a single time. The rearrangement uses TRBV6-2 or TRBV6-3 and TRBJ2-3; D perhaps matches TRBD1 (6 bases). Trimming stripped 0 bases from V and 3 bases from J, with 13 bases between. Germline-derived CDR1 and CDR2 are MNHEY and SVGEGT. The CDR3 covers 16 residues. As DNA, the CDR3 is TGTGCCAGCAGTTACTCGCCAGGGGTGGGTACAGATACGCAGTATTTT. It is translated as CASSYSPGVGTDTQYF.

This clonotype was picked up one time. CDR3 nucleotides: TGTGCCAGTAGTATAAGTGGGGGAGAATACGAGCAGTACTTC. Translating it yields CASSISGGEYEQYF. The V and J genes are TRBV19 and TRBJ2-7; D is perhaps TRBD1 or TRBD2 (5 bases each). Deletions cut 2 bases from V and 4 bases from J, with 12 bases between. CDR3 length: 14 amino acids. Germline CDR1 LNHDA, CDR2 SQIVND (reference sequence).

This clonotype was detected only a few times. The chain carries TRBV18 and TRBJ2-2; 7 nucleotides match TRBD1. CDR1 and CDR2 from the germline V gene are KGHSH and LQKENI. J was trimmed by 1 base and V by 3 bases; bases with no gene match: 8. This CDR3 comprises 17 residues. The chain's CDR3 is CASSPTGTVENTGELFF. Written as DNA, the CDR3 is TGTGCCAGCTCACCCACCGGGACAGTCGAGAACACCGGGGAGCTGTTTTTT.